Detailed here is one T cell receptor beta chain. This sample is part of a study of Ad26.COV2.S vaccination and SARS-CoV-2 variants. About the research overall: Into the muscle, Ad26.COV2.S was dosed once or twice, 56 days apart.

Germline V gives CDR1 LNHDA, CDR2 SQIVND (reference sequence). The CDR3 has 15 amino acids. Trimming shortened V by 5 bases and J by 6 bases, and 19 bases separated the two germline ends. Documented treatment: around 19 received Ad26.COV2.S at low or high dose, single or two shots; about 5 received placebo; per-sample allocation not given. Samples analyzed were those drawn on day 63 after the first vaccine or placebo injection. The data were produced by immunoSEQ multiplex PCR, yet TCRdb's version contains in-frame clones alone and is incomplete. This sample has some 330,000 clones; around 90% occur once, and the top ten carry 4.5% to 5.5%.

This specimen consisted of peripheral blood, obtained in a trial of Ad26.COV2.S vaccine versus placebo. This chain joins TRBV19 and TRBJ1-2, with D tentatively TRBD1 (5 bases). The clonotype comes from a person aged 18 to 65 who received the Ad26.COV2.S COVID-19 vaccine or a placebo. DNA for the CDR3: TGTGCCAGTAGTCCTGGGGCCGCGTGGGACCATGGCTACACCTTC. Translating gives CASSPGAAWDHGYTF.